This entry lists 31 T cell receptor beta chains sequenced from one sample in a study of OX40 agonist ivuxolimab in advanced cancers. Sequencing was performed with immunoSEQ multiplex PCR; in TCRdb, only in-frame clones are kept and a portion is missing. The data show some 41,000 clones, roughly 90% seen once. Sample: CD4+ or CD8+ T cells sorted from blood, taken in a trial of the OX40 agonist ivuxolimab. The receptors shown here come from an adult with an advanced solid tumor such as melanoma, head and neck, liver or kidney cancer.

The rearrangement uses TRBV11-1 and TRBJ1-1; D remains ambiguous. With 6 bases removed from V and 5 bases from J, the gap between germline ends came to 16 bases. The CDR3 runs 14 residues. Germline CDR1 and CDR2: SGHAT and FQDESV (reference sequence). The CDR3 DNA reads as TGTGCCAGCAGTTACACCGGAGAATGGACTGAAGCTTTCTTT. This encodes CASSYTGEWTEAFF.

This chain joins TRBV6-6 and TRBJ1-4, with no clear D. Germline CDR1 MNHNY, CDR2 SVGAGI (reference sequence). Trimming stripped 5 bases from V and 8 bases from J, with 12 bases between. The CDR3 is made up of 13 amino acids. CDR3 residues: CASSRDQGEKLFF. DNA for the CDR3: TGTGCCAGCAGTCGGGATCAAGGGGAAAAACTGTTTTTT.

The rearrangement uses TRBV4-2 and TRBJ2-1; 8 positions match TRBD2. V lost 5 bases and J lost 1; bases outside the gene matches: 7. The CDR3 loop spans 16 amino acids. CDR1 LGHNA and CDR2 YNFKEQ come from the germline V gene. The CDR3 region has the DNA TGTGCCAGCAGCTCAACGGCGGGGGGATCCTACAATGAGCAGTTCTTC. It translates to CASSSTAGGSYNEQFF.

To note about this clone: Other DNA sequences in the sample encode the same CDR3. The DNA of the CDR3 is TGTGCCAGCAGCTTAGCTGGACAGGGGTACGAGCAGTACTTC. Translation gives CASSLAGQGYEQYF. The rearrangement links TRBV7-2 to TRBJ2-7; 9 nucleotides align to TRBD1. The CDR3 runs 14 residues. V lost 0 bases to trimming and J lost 4 bases; unmatched junction nucleotides: 1. Germline loops: CDR1 SGHTA, CDR2 FQGNSA.

This clone is labeled large (0.1 to 1%). The chain combines TRBV28 with TRBJ2-5; D perhaps matches TRBD2 (6 bases). Germline V gene data show CDR1 as MDHEN and CDR2 as SYDVKM. The CDR3 has 15 residues. Deletions cut 2 bases from V and 3 bases from J, with 13 bases between. This chain's CDR3 is CASSLNPGSKETQYF. The CDR3 DNA follows: TGTGCCAGCAGTTTAAACCCCGGGAGCAAAGAGACCCAGTACTTC.

The chain carries TRBV4-1 and TRBJ2-7; TRBD1 aligns across 9 bases. The CDR3 loop spans 14 amino acids. Germline loops: CDR1 MGHRA, CDR2 YSYEKL. Trimming cost V 4 bases and J 7 bases; bases outside gene matches: 8. In DNA form, the CDR3 reads TGCGCCAGCAGCCCATTACAGGGGGCTAAGGAGCAGTACTTC. It encodes CASSPLQGAKEQYF.

The genes are TRBV5-1 and TRBJ1-2; 7 nucleotides line up with TRBD1. Germline CDR1 SGHRS, CDR2 YFSETQ. The CDR3 spans 13 residues. Trimming at V came to 3 bases and at J to 8 bases, leaving 7 bases not matched to a gene. The CDR3 region is CASSSRTGGGYTF. The CDR3, as DNA: TGCGCCAGCAGCTCCAGGACAGGAGGAGGCTACACCTTC. The whole variable domain, remainder taken from reference TRBV5-1 and TRBJ1-2, is KAGVTQTPRYLIKTRGQQVTLSCSPISGHRSVSWYQQTPGQGLQFLFEYFSETQRNKGNFPGRFSGRQFSNSRSEMNVSTLELGDSALYLCASSSRTGGGYTFGSGTRLTVV.

This clone was seen only once. Since the CDR3 does not end with the conserved phenylalanine or tryptophan, this likely comes from a read error. The DNA is left out, because the CDR3 cannot be placed on it with certainty; the CDR3 is given as TCRdb lists it. The chain uses TRBV2 and TRBJ1-2; the table's TRBD1 call for D was not verified on the DNA. The CDR3 is 11 amino acids long, termini counted. Germline CDR1 reads SNHLY; CDR2 reads FYNNEI. CDR3 sequence reads: CASRGTGAFNP.

The V gene is TRBV7-9, the J gene TRBJ2-1; 8 nucleotides line up with TRBD1. The V gene end was trimmed by 4 bases and the J gene end by 3 bases; junction bases not matched to a gene: 5. CDR1 is SEHNR, CDR2 FQNEAQ, per germline (reference sequence). The CDR3 sequence is 15 residues long. In DNA, the CDR3 is TGTGCCAGCAGCTCCGAAGGACAGGGCTACAATGAGCAGTTCTTC. Its translation is CASSSEGQGYNEQFF.

The CDR3 region is CASSLGQGRIDAGELFF. In DNA form, the CDR3 reads TGTGCCAGCAGCTTAGGGCAGGGGCGGATAGATGCCGGGGAGCTGTTTTTT. The V call is TRBV11-2, the J call TRBJ2-2; D might be TRBD1 (6 bases). V was shortened by 1 base and J by 6 bases, with 18 bases between the two germline ends. The V gene's germline CDR1 is SGHAT and CDR2 FQNNGV. CDR3 length: 17 residues.

This chain connects TRBV9 to TRBJ2-2; 7 bases line up with TRBD2. The CDR3 totals 18 residues. The germline CDR1 and CDR2 sequences are SGDLS and YYNGEE. V lost 2 bases and J lost 1; bases outside the gene matches: 11. The CDR3 region is CASSVSLGGGENTGELFF. CDR3 sequence (DNA): TGTGCCAGCAGCGTCAGCTTGGGGGGAGGGGAGAACACCGGGGAGCTGTTTTTT.

This chain uses TRBV14 with TRBJ2-3; tentatively, D is TRBD2 (6 bases). Germline V CDR1 and CDR2: SGHDN, FVKESK. This CDR3 spans 18 amino acids. Trimming took off 1 base at V and 2 bases at J, with 19 bases between the two ends. This CDR3 reads CASSQASRLGVTTDTQYF. CDR3 nucleotide sequence: TGTGCCAGCAGCCAAGCGAGCCGACTAGGGGTGACCACAGATACGCAGTATTTT.

The gene calls are TRBV25-1 and TRBJ2-1; no clear D gene. The CDR3 has 12 residues. Germline CDR1 is MGHDK and CDR2 is SYGVNS. V was pared by 3 bases and J by 2 bases, with 2 bases between. CDR3 in amino acids: CASSDPYNEQFF. The CDR3 DNA follows: TGTGCCAGCAGTGATCCCTACAATGAGCAGTTCTTC.

The gene calls are TRBV4-1 and TRBJ2-1; TRBD1 or TRBD2 may be the D gene (6 bases each). Germline V gene sequence: CDR1 MGHRA, CDR2 YSYEKL. The CDR3 runs 18 residues. The V end lost 2 bases, the J end lost 5 bases, and 22 bases lay between the germline ends. CDR3 loop: CASSQYPPGAEGDNEQFF. CDR3 sequence (DNA): TGCGCCAGCAGCCAATACCCCCCAGGGGCGGAGGGGGACAATGAGCAGTTCTTC.

The V call is TRBV7-9, the J call TRBJ2-5; TRBD1 matches 12 bases. V shed 5 bases and J 5 bases; nucleotides not matched to a gene: 9. The CDR3 consists of 16 residues. CDR1 and CDR2 (germline): SEHNR, FQNEAQ (reference sequence). The CDR3 coding sequence is TGTGCCAGCAGCCCTGCGGGACAGGGGGCCTGGGAGACCCAGTACTTC. Amino acids: CASSPAGQGAWETQYF. Full variable domain (rest looked up from reference TRBV7-9 and TRBJ2-5): DTGVSQNPRHKITKRGQNVTFRCDPISEHNRLYWYRQTLGQGPEFLTYFQNEAQLEKSRLLSDRFSAERPKGSFSTLEIQRTEQGDSAMYLCASSPAGQGAWETQYFGPGTRLLVL.

The chain employs TRBV19 and TRBJ1-1, with 7 bases identical to TRBD1. V shed 3 bases and J 1 base; nucleotides not matched to a gene: 8. This CDR3 spans 16 amino acids. The germline V gene has CDR1 LNHDA and CDR2 SQIVND (reference sequence). Written as DNA, the CDR3 is TGTGCCAGTAGTATTAGGGACAGACAAACGAACACTGAAGCTTTCTTT. This translates into CASSIRDRQTNTEAFF.

This clone was counted only a few times. The V call is TRBV7-9, the J call TRBJ1-1, with D unresolved. Germline CDR1 is SEHNR and CDR2 is FQNEAQ (reference sequence). This CDR3 is 14 amino acids long. Trimming took 1 base from V and 0 from J, leaving 6 bases between them. CDR3 bases: TGTGCCAGCAGCTTAGACTACGTGAACACTGAAGCTTTCTTT. This sequence encodes CASSLDYVNTEAFF.

The chain couples TRBV23-1 to TRBJ1-5, with D possibly matching TRBD1 (5 bases). TRBV23-1 is treated as an ORF (open reading frame) with a function not yet certain. The V end was cut by 0 bases, the J end by 1 base, with 28 bases between. This CDR3 region has 22 residues. CDR3 amino acids: CASSQSAGRVGVHVGSNQPQHF. In DNA form, the CDR3 reads TGCGCCAGCAGTCAATCGGCAGGCAGGGTAGGAGTCCATGTAGGGAGCAATCAGCCCCAGCATTTT.

This chain links TRBV5-4 with TRBJ2-5, with 8 bases matching TRBD2. J lost 2 bases, V lost 3 bases, and 6 bases had no gene match. CDR3 length: 15 residues. Looked up from germline, CDR1 is SGHNT and CDR2 is YYREEE (reference sequence). The CDR3 loop reads CASSSRGGGQETQYF. In DNA form, the CDR3 reads TGTGCCAGCAGCTCACGGGGGGGCGGGCAAGAGACCCAGTACTTC.

The genes are TRBV19 and TRBJ1-5; TRBD1 might be the D (6 bases). The CDR3 totals 16 residues. Germline V gene data show CDR1 as LNHDA and CDR2 as SQIVND (reference sequence). Trimming removed 3 bases from V and 0 bases from J, with 12 bases in between. This chain's CDR3 is CASSIGDTYSNQPQHF. The CDR3 DNA reads as TGTGCCAGTAGTATTGGGGACACCTATAGCAATCAGCCCCAGCATTTT.

Points on this clone: A single base separates this from a much larger clone, so it may be a read error. The rearrangement joins TRBV5-6 to TRBJ2-7; 7 bases map to TRBD2. The V and J ends lost 5 bases and 3 bases, in that order; junction bases with no gene match: 8. The CDR3 is 14 amino acids. The germline V gene has CDR1 SGHDT and CDR2 YYEEEE. CDR3 bases: TGTGCCAGCAGTTACGGCGGCGGGGGCTACGAGCAGTACTTC. Its translation is CASSYGGGGYEQYF. The full variable domain, completed using reference TRBV5-6 and TRBJ2-7, is DAGVTQSPTHLIKTRGQQVTLRCSPKSGHDTVSWYQQALGQGPQFIFQYYEEEERQRGNFPDRFSGHQFPNYSSELNVNALLLGDSALYLCASSYGGGGYEQYFGPGTRLTVT.

This chain joins TRBV21-1 and TRBJ2-1. TRBV21-1 is a known pseudogene. This CDR3 has 13 amino acids. As DNA, the CDR3 is TGTGCCAGCAGCAAGCATGAAGGGTATGAGCAGTTCTTC. As protein: CASSKHEGYEQFF.

This chain links TRBV5-4 with TRBJ1-2, with 7 bases matching TRBD1. The CDR3 is made up of 16 amino acids. Germline V gene sequence: CDR1 SGHNT, CDR2 YYREEE (reference sequence). Germline trimming cut 4 bases from V and 8 bases from J; bases unmatched to any gene: 17. The CDR3 nucleotides read TGTGCCAGCAGCCTCGGGACAGCGACTAGCCCACGGGGCTACACCTTC. This translates into CASSLGTATSPRGYTF.

This clone has a count of ten or more. The chain combines TRBV4-1 with TRBJ1-2; D is possibly TRBD1 (6 bases). Trimming stripped 1 base from V and 4 bases from J, with 16 bases between. Germline V gives CDR1 MGHRA, CDR2 YSYEKL. This CDR3 region has 16 residues. CDR3 bases: TGCGCCAGCAGCCAAGGGCGACAGGCGGGATTCTATGGCTACACCTTC. Its translation is CASSQGRQAGFYGYTF.

The chain employs TRBV19 and TRBJ1-1, with a tentative D call TRBD1 (5 bases). This CDR3 is 13 amino acids long. In germline, CDR1 is LNHDA, CDR2 SQIVND (reference sequence). Trimming left V 4 bases short and J 8 bases short, with 14 bases between. The CDR3, as DNA: TGTGCCAGTAGTAGCACAGGCCGTAACGAAGCTTTCTTT. This codes for CASSSTGRNEAFF.

V usage is TRBV28 and J usage is TRBJ2-7; D not resolved. Trimming left V 7 bases short and J 4 bases short, with 8 bases between. The length of the CDR3 is 11 residues. Germline lookup yields CDR1 MDHEN and CDR2 SYDVKM. The CDR3: CASMTGYEQYF. CDR3 coding DNA: TGTGCCAGCATGACCGGGTACGAGCAGTACTTC.

J is TRBJ2-1 and V is TRBV6-6; D is unclear. The CDR3 consists of 14 residues. Germline CDR1 MNHNY, CDR2 SVGAGI (reference sequence). V was clipped by 8 bases and J by 2 bases, with 13 bases between them. The CDR3 bases are TGTGCCAGCTCCCCTGGCGGTACCTACAATGAGCAGTTCTTC. Translation: CASSPGGTYNEQFF.

The rearrangement joins TRBV7-6 to TRBJ1-2; D unclear. V lost 4 bases, J lost 4 bases, and 7 bases lay in between. The CDR3 runs 12 residues. Germline V CDR1 and CDR2: SGHVS, FNYEAQ. The CDR3 region is CASSSTPYGYTF. The CDR3 bases are TGTGCCAGCAGCTCGACACCCTATGGCTACACCTTC.

The V call is TRBV4-2, the J call TRBJ2-7, with D possibly matching TRBD2 (6 bases). The CDR3 extends over 15 amino acids. Germline CDR1 LGHNA, CDR2 YNFKEQ. Trimming left V 0 bases short and J 2 bases short, with 11 bases between. CDR3 region: CASSQEATSPYEQYF. The CDR3 coding sequence is TGTGCCAGCAGCCAAGAGGCGACTAGTCCCTACGAGCAGTACTTC.

V is TRBV4-1 and J is TRBJ1-3; D is unclear. CDR1 and CDR2 from the germline V gene are MGHRA and YSYEKL. There are 14 residues in the CDR3. V was shortened by 4 bases and J by 4 bases, with 11 bases between the two germline ends. CDR3 in amino acids: CASSPSLQGNTIYF. The CDR3 DNA reads as TGCGCCAGCAGCCCGTCCCTTCAAGGAAACACCATATATTTT.

The CDR3 sequence: CASSLGGSQAPGGYTF. The DNA of the CDR3 is TGCGCCAGCAGCTTGGGTGGTTCGCAAGCCCCCGGTGGCTACACCTTC. This chain joins TRBV5-1 and TRBJ1-2; D is unresolved. CDR1 SGHRS and CDR2 YFSETQ come from the germline V gene. The length of the CDR3 is 16 residues. The V end lost 0 bases, the J end lost 7 bases, and 19 bases lay between the germline ends.